Listed below are T cell receptor beta chains from one sample, sequenced in a study of T cell repertoires in cytomegalovirus infection. TCRdb redid the calling of the reads with MiXCR, one entry per CDR3 protein. The sample holds 400,000 to 550,000 distinct CDR3 sequences; about 10% are singletons and the top ten take around 9.6%. The sequenced sample consisted of PBMCs. These receptors all come from a human donor in good health (CMV status not recorded). Some clones in this sample may be carry-over from other donors' samples. Each CDR3 is given with its conserved first and last residue. A D gene is named only where the DNA matches it firmly. Some rows have no size entry. The others give once, few or many, or a class for an expanded clone.

TRBV20-1	few	NA	TRBJ2-3	CSARRQPSTDTQYF	TGCAGTGCTAGGAGGCAGCCGAGCACAGATACGCAGTATTTT
TRBV12-3/TRBV12-4	many	NA	TRBJ1-4	CASSSTVRWKLFF	TGTGCCAGCAGTTCGACAGTAAGGTGGAAACTGTTTTTT
TRBV7-9	many	NA	TRBJ1-2	CASSLVRQNYGYTF	TGTGCCAGCAGCTTAGTACGGCAGAACTATGGCTACACCTTC
TRBV5-1	NA	NA	TRBJ2-7	CASKLVGGEQYF	TGCGCCAGCAAGTTGGTCGGAGGCGAGCAGTACTTC
TRBV7-9	many	NA	TRBJ2-3	CASSGSAGLDASDTQYF	TGTGCCAGCAGCGGCTCCGCGGGACTCGACGCCTCAGATACGCAGTATTTT
TRBV28	many	NA	TRBJ2-3	CASSRHDSTDTQYF	TGTGCCAGCAGTCGACATGATAGCACAGATACGCAGTATTTT
TRBV28	few	NA	TRBJ2-2	CASSLRGTVGQLYTGELFF	TGTGCCAGCAGCCTCCGAGGGACCGTAGGACAGCTTTATACCGGGGAGCTGTTTTTT
TRBV12-3/TRBV12-4	many	NA	TRBJ1-2	CASSDGQIYGYTF	TGTGCCAGCAGTGACGGACAGATCTATGGCTACACCTTC
TRBV7-6	many	NA	TRBJ2-2	CASSIRQEGVNTGELFF	TGTGCCAGCAGCATCCGGCAGGAGGGGGTGAACACCGGGGAGCTGTTTTTT
TRBV3-1	many	TRBD1	TRBJ1-6	CASSRTGEPLHF	TGTGCCAGCAGCCGGACAGGTGAACCCCTCCACTTT
TRBV19	few	TRBD1	TRBJ2-5	CASSTPGQIAKETQYF	TGTGCCAGTAGTACCCCGGGACAGATCGCAAAAGAGACCCAGTACTTC
TRBV29-1	many	NA	TRBJ2-5	CSVASRANQETQYF	TGCAGCGTTGCAAGTAGGGCTAACCAAGAGACCCAGTACTTC
TRBV6-5	many	NA	TRBJ1-2	CASSYTRTHNYGYTF	TGTGCCAGCAGTTACACAAGGACTCATAACTATGGCTACACCTTC
TRBV9	few	TRBD1	TRBJ1-3	CASSATGAAGNTIYF	TGTGCCAGCAGCGCCACAGGGGCGGCTGGAAACACCATATATTTT
TRBV9	NA	NA	TRBJ1-1	CASSVGVTANTEAFF	TGTGCCAGCAGCGTAGGGGTGACGGCGAACACTGAAGCTTTCTTT
TRBV19	few	NA	TRBJ1-1	CASSIGVLSTEAFF	TGTGCCAGTAGTATCGGGGTGTTGAGCACTGAAGCTTTCTTT
TRBV20-1	NA	TRBD2	TRBJ2-3	CSARGSGDGTDTQYF	TGCAGTGCTAGAGGTAGCGGGGACGGCACAGATACGCAGTATTTT